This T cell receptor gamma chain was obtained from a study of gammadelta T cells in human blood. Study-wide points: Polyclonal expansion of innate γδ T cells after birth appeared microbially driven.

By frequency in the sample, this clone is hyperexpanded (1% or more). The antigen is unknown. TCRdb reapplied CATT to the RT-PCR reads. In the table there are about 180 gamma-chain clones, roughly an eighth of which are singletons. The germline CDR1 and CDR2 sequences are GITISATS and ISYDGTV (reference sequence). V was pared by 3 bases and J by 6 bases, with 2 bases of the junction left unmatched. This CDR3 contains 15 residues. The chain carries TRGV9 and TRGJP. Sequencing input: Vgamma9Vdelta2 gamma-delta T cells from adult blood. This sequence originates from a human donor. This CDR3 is CALWETELGKKIKVF. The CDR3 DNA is TGTGCCTTGTGGGAGACAGAGTTGGGCAAAAAAATCAAGGTATTT.